The sequence of this T cell receptor beta chain was determined in a study of shared clonotypes between healthy human individuals. Study conclusions and caveats: A few donors had around 5% of their naive CD4 clonotypes in common.

As regards this clone: The antigen remains unidentified.

Donors comprised only Caucasian adults living in Nashville, Tennessee. Here immunoSEQ multiplex PCR was the method, and the copy in TCRdb shows in-frame clones only, minus some. The sample lists some 1.5 million clones, nearly 99% occurring once. Germline V CDR1 and CDR2: MNHEY, SMNVEV (reference sequence). The CDR3 length is 16 residues. The germline V and J ends were trimmed by 1 base and 2 bases, with 12 bases remaining between them. The source is a man aged 25 to 40 in good health. The material sequenced was naive CD4+ T cells sorted from blood. Subset: CD45RA+ positively selected. The chain combines TRBV27 with TRBJ2-1; D is perhaps TRBD2 (6 bases). CDR3 region: CASSLYRREAYNEQFF. The CDR3 nucleotides read TGTGCCAGCAGTTTATACCGGCGGGAAGCCTACAATGAGCAGTTCTTC.